The sequence of this TCR beta chain was determined in a study of post-analysis software for immune sequencing data. This clonotype appeared a few times. Antigen unknown. Carried by the TCR beta cDNA libraries were unique molecular identifiers. The source material, 1 to 10 million T cells, gave rise to 400,000 to 550,000 cDNA molecules. MiXCR, run by TCRdb on the PCR reads, gives a single entry per CDR3 protein. This table has roughly 150,000 distinct CDR3 sequences, roughly 35% appearing once. This CDR3 has 12 amino acids. Per the germline V gene, CDR1 is SQVTM and CDR2 is ANQGSEA. V lost 4 bases to trimming and J lost 4 bases; unmatched junction nucleotides: 3. Findings and caveats of the study: Significantly decreased normalized Chao1 diversity was recorded for multiple sclerosis patients relative to controls. Among four to six TRBV segments more frequent in patients than controls were TRBV5-6, TRBV5-1 and TRBV20-1. Under the F measure, samples that were prepared in one batch clustered strongly together.

Here the sequenced sample was blood, taken after autologous hematopoietic stem cell transplantation. This receptor was obtained from a girl aged 10 to 17 with multiple sclerosis. The chain employs TRBV29-1 and TRBJ2-7, with 8 nucleotides matching TRBD1. This CDR3 reads CSVGQGAYEQYF. The CDR3 region has the DNA TGCAGCGTTGGTCAGGGGGCTTACGAGCAGTACTTC.